This TCR beta chain is drawn from a study of siplizumab effects on memory and regulatory T cells. General study findings and limits: Under siplizumab, an average around 69% of mappable alloreactive CD4+ clones were Treg-derived, compared with roughly 27% in controls. Assignment of a naive or memory phenotype failed for roughly 75-97% of the proliferating CD4+ or CD8+ clones. There was no confirmation of the suppressive function of proliferating Tregs from siplizumab cultures. The apparent diversity of naive T cells exceeded that of memory cells, and naive T cells seemed to make a major contribution to the alloresponse.

The junction had 5 bases not matched to a gene; V was cut back by 4 bases and J by 5 bases. This CDR3 contains 16 residues. The germline CDR1 and CDR2 sequences are SGDLS and YYNGEE. The protocol was immunoSEQ multiplex PCR, while the TCRdb copy is restricted to in-frame clones and leaves out a portion. The sample carries around 87,000 clones, 70% to 90% recorded once. Worth noting for this clone: The antigen remains undetermined.

The source material was CD4+ T cells sorted from blood. The clonotype originates from a human donor in good health. The chain combines TRBV9 with TRBJ2-2, with TRBD2 matching over 13 bases. The CDR3 protein is CASSRTSGRQTGELFF. The CDR3 nucleotides read TGTGCCAGCAGCAGGACTAGCGGGAGACAGACCGGGGAGCTGTTTTTT. Using reference TRBV9 and TRBJ2-2 for the parts outside the CDR3, the full variable domain is DSGVTQTPKHLITATGQRVTLRCSPRSGDLSVYWYQQSLDQGLQFLIQYYNGEERAKGNILERFSAQQFPDLHSELNLSSLELGDSALYFCASSRTSGRQTGELFFGEGSRLTVL.